There are many counts of the clone carrying this TCR beta chain. What it recognizes is unknown. Template switching added a universal primer binding site, and final cDNA carried unique molecular identifiers. TCRdb analysed the 5' RACE reads with MiXCR anew, one entry per CDR3 protein. The data show more than 1.5 million distinct CDR3 sequences, with under 35% seen just once and less than 0.35% held by the top ten. This specimen comes from a study of identical twins. Broader study findings: For out-of-frame beta sequences, excess twin sharing was weaker.

The receptor was derived from a newborn girl in good health. Specimen: cord blood.

The DNA for the CDR3 is TGTGCCATCAGGGAGAGCTCCTACAATGAGCAGTTCTTC. It is translated as CAIRESSYNEQFF. This sequence joins TRBV10-3 and TRBJ2-1; D not certain. The CDR3 is 13 residues long. Germline V gene lookup returns CDR1 ENHRY and CDR2 SYGVKD. Trimming stripped 6 bases from V and 0 bases from J, with 6 bases between.